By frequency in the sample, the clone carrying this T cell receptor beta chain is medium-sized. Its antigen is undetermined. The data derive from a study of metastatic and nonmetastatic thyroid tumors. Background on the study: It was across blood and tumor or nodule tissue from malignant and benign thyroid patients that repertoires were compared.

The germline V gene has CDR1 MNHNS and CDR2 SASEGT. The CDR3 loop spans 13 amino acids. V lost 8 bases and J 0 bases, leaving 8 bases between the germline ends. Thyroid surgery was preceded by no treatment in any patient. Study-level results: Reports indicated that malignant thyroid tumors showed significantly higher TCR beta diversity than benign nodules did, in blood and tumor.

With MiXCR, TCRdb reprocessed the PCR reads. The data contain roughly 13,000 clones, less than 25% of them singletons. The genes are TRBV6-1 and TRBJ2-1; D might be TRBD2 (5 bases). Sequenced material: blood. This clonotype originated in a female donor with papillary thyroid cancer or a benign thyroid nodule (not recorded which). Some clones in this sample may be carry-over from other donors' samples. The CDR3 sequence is CASGRGSYNEQFF. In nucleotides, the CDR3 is TGTGCCAGCGGCCGGGGCTCCTACAATGAGCAGTTCTTC.